The sequence of this T cell receptor (beta chain) was determined in a study of metastatic and nonmetastatic thyroid tumors. Per the study methods: Built for papillary thyroid cancer, a distant-metastasis classifier drew on CDR3 differences across clinicopathological groups. TCRdb called clones again from the PCR reads with MiXCR. It is TCRdb's table, rather than the study itself, that gives the V and J calls and clone size. The table has 40,000 to 50,000 clones, 12% seen once. This clone was detected ten times or more. Patients underwent thyroid surgery, and none had received any treatment before it. CDR3 length equals 15 residues. Germline-derived CDR1 and CDR2 are SGDLS and YYNGEE. V shed 3 bases, J shed 1 base, and the junction held 1 base outside the gene matches.

The sample was blood. The clonotype comes from a male donor with papillary thyroid cancer or a benign thyroid nodule (not recorded which). Some clones in this sample may be carry-over from other donors' samples. The rearrangement joins TRBV9 to TRBJ1-5; 10 nucleotides align to TRBD1. CDR3 nucleotides: TGTGCCAGCAGCGCGGGACAGGGGAGCAATCAGCCCCAGCATTTT. Protein product: CASSAGQGSNQPQHF.